These 17 T cell receptor beta chains share one sample of origin, sequenced in a study of early T cells in non-severe SARS-CoV-2 infection. TCRdb reanalysed the 5' RACE reads using MiXCR and keeps one entry per CDR3 protein. The data show about 60,000 distinct CDR3 sequences, approximately 9% seen once. Sequences were obtained from whole blood. The receptors come from an adult who was a healthcare worker with PCR-confirmed SARS-CoV-2 infection or an uninfected control (not recorded which).

This clonotype was detected ten times or more. The chain employs TRBV19 and TRBJ2-1, with TRBD2 matching over 10 bases. V lost 11 bases to trimming and J lost 6 bases; unmatched junction nucleotides: 10. Germline CDR1 LNHDA, CDR2 SQIVND (reference sequence). The CDR3 has 14 amino acids. CDR3 loop: CAASALAGVNEQFF. DNA for the CDR3: TGTGCCGCGTCGGCCCTAGCGGGAGTCAATGAGCAGTTCTTC.

A note on this clonotype: At one end, the junction sequence differs from germline, possibly due to a read error. This chain links TRBV9 with TRBJ1-3; the D gene is possibly TRBD1 (5 bases). Germline-derived CDR1 and CDR2 are SGDLS and YYNGEE. The CDR3 runs 15 residues. CDR3 in DNA: TGTGCCAGCAGCGACAGGCCGAGCTCTGAAAACACCATATATTTT. This translates into CASSDRPSSENTIYF.

This clonotype was counted between two and nine times. The rearrangement joins TRBV20-1 to TRBJ1-1, with TRBD1 identical over 8 bases. This CDR3 comprises 13 residues. The ends lost 0 bases at V and 8 bases at J; junction bases unmatched: 5. CDR1 DFQATT and CDR2 SNEGSKA come from the germline V gene (reference sequence). The CDR3 DNA reads as TGCAGTGCTAGAGATGGGGCAGGGGGCGAAGCTTTCTTT. Amino acid sequence: CSARDGAGGEAFF.

The rearrangement links TRBV20-1 to TRBJ2-2, with 7 bases identical to TRBD2. Germline assignment: CDR1 DFQATT and CDR2 SNEGSKA (reference sequence). This CDR3 is 16 amino acids long. V shed 6 bases and J 2 bases; nucleotides not matched to a gene: 12. For the CDR3, the DNA is TGCAGTGCCCTTCGAGCGGGACGAATCAACACCGGGGAGCTGTTTTTT. This encodes CSALRAGRINTGELFF.

The chain couples TRBV14 to TRBJ1-1; D call uncertain. This CDR3 has 13 amino acids. V lost 0 bases to trimming and J lost 5 bases, with 7 bases between them. Germline V lookup: CDR1 SGHDN, CDR2 FVKESK. The chain's CDR3 is CASSQETGTEAFF. CDR3 coding DNA: TGTGCCAGCAGCCAAGAAACGGGGACTGAAGCTTTCTTT.

This clonotype was found many times. The rearrangement uses TRBV28 and TRBJ1-1; 10 bases map to TRBD1. The J segment lost 5 bases and the V segment lost 6 bases, leaving 18 bases of the junction unmatched. Germline V gene sequence: CDR1 MDHEN, CDR2 SYDVKM. CDR3 length: 18 residues. The CDR3 DNA is TGTGCCAGCAGGAGGGAGGGCCGGGACAGGGGAAGTAAAACTGAAGCTTTCTTT. This encodes CASRREGRDRGSKTEAFF.

This clonotype was counted once. The chain has TRBV15 and TRBJ2-7, with 8 positions matching TRBD2. This CDR3 is built from 16 residues. CDR1 is LNHNV, CDR2 YYDKDF, per germline (reference sequence). After removal of 0 bases from V and 3 bases from J, the junction contained 7 bases not matched to a gene. CDR3 nucleotide sequence: TGTGCCACCAGCAGAGAGGAGGCGGGAGGACTCTACGAGCAGTACTTC. This sequence encodes CATSREEAGGLYEQYF.

This clonotype was seen repeatedly, ten times or more. The J gene is TRBJ2-5, the V gene TRBV19; 10 positions match TRBD1. The CDR3 is 14 amino acids. V lost 7 bases and J lost 5; bases outside the gene matches: 7. Germline-derived CDR1 and CDR2 are LNHDA and SQIVND (reference sequence). CDR3 region: CASIPGQGRETQYF. CDR3 DNA: TGTGCCAGTATTCCGGGACAGGGGCGCGAGACCCAGTACTTC.

The chain has TRBV11-2 and TRBJ1-3; D remains ambiguous. This CDR3 contains 16 residues. Germline V gene sequence: CDR1 SGHAT, CDR2 FQNNGV. Trimming stripped 5 bases from V and 0 bases from J, with 14 bases between. CDR3 in amino acids: CASSPYTVDSGNTIYF. CDR3 nucleotides: TGTGCCAGCAGCCCGTACACAGTCGACTCTGGAAACACCATATATTTT.

This clonotype was observed many times. V and J are TRBV19 and TRBJ2-1; 13 nucleotides align to TRBD2. V was pared by 5 bases and J by 4 bases, with 2 bases of the junction left unmatched. CDR1 LNHDA and CDR2 SQIVND come from the germline V gene (reference sequence). The CDR3 spans 15 residues. CDR3 nucleotide sequence: TGTGCCAGTAGTGGGACTAGCGGGAATTACAATGAGCAGTTCTTC. Its protein product is CASSGTSGNYNEQFF.

The rearrangement links TRBV11-2 to TRBJ2-3; 10 bases map to TRBD2. Germline CDR1 and CDR2: SGHAT and FQNNGV. CDR3 length equals 15 residues. The junction had 6 bases not matched to a gene; V was cut back by 5 bases and J by 4 bases. The CDR3 bases are TGTGCCAGCAGCCCGAACCTAGCGGGAGCAGATACGCAGTATTTT. It specifies CASSPNLAGADTQYF.

In its sample, this clonotype was seen many times. The gene calls are TRBV30 and TRBJ1-1; D is undetermined. V was pared by 4 bases and J by 1 base, with 7 bases between. This CDR3 is 12 amino acids long. In germline, CDR1 is GTSNPN, CDR2 SVGIG (reference sequence). The CDR3 loop reads CAWISRNTEAFF. CDR3 coding DNA: TGTGCCTGGATCTCACGGAACACTGAAGCTTTCTTT.

The table lists this clonotype with many counts. This chain links TRBV7-2 with TRBJ2-1, with D possibly being TRBD1 (6 bases). The ends were cut back, 2 bases at V and 5 bases at J, with 13 bases in the middle. This CDR3 is built from 15 residues. The germline V gene has CDR1 SGHTA and CDR2 FQGNSA. The CDR3: CASSLRTAKNNEQFF. The CDR3 nucleotides read TGTGCCAGCAGCTTAAGGACAGCAAAAAACAATGAGCAGTTCTTC.

This clonotype was counted at least ten times. The V and J genes are TRBV19 and TRBJ1-5, with D unresolved. The germline gives CDR1 LNHDA, CDR2 SQIVND (reference sequence). The V end was cut by 5 bases, the J end by 6 bases, with 14 bases between. This CDR3 is built from 14 residues. The CDR3 coding sequence is TGTGCCAGTAGTCCCGGTCCGGTCGGTCAGCCCCAGCATTTT. This codes for CASSPGPVGQPQHF.

V is TRBV29-1 and J is TRBJ1-3; tentatively, D is TRBD1 (6 bases). This CDR3 contains 14 residues. Germline values: CDR1 SQVTM, CDR2 ANQGSEA. Deletions cut 5 bases from V and 2 bases from J, with 13 bases between. In DNA, the CDR3 is TGCAGCGTTCGAGTAGGGGACACTGGAAACACCATATATTTT. The encoded protein is CSVRVGDTGNTIYF.

The rearrangement links TRBV10-3 to TRBJ2-7; D may be TRBD1 (6 bases). V shed 6 bases and J shed 0 bases, with 6 bases lying between them. CDR1 and CDR2 from the germline V gene are ENHRY and SYGVKD. The CDR3 totals 12 residues. The CDR3 protein is CAIRDSSYEQYF. The DNA for the CDR3 is TGTGCCATCAGGGACAGCTCCTACGAGCAGTACTTC.

This clonotype appeared many times. The gene calls are TRBV19 and TRBJ2-3; D possibly corresponds to TRBD1 (6 bases). With 3 bases removed from V and 2 bases from J, the gap between germline ends came to 15 bases. The germline V gene has CDR1 LNHDA and CDR2 SQIVND (reference sequence). The CDR3 spans 16 residues. CDR3 nucleotide sequence: TGTGCCAGTAGTATCCCAAACAGGGAGCCCACAGATACGCAGTATTTT. Translating it yields CASSIPNREPTDTQYF.